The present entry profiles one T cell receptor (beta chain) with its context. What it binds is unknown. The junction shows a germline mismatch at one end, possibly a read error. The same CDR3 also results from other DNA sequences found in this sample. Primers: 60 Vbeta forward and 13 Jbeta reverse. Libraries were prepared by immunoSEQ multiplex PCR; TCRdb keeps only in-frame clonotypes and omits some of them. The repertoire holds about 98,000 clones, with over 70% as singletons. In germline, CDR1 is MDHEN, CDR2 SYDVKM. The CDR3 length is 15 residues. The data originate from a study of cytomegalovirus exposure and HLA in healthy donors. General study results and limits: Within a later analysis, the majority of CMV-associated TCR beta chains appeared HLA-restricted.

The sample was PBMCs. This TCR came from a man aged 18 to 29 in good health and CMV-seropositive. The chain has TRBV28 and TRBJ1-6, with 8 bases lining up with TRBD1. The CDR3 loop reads CASSFYWTGNSPLHF. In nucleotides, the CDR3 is TGTGCCAGCAGTTTTTACTGGACAGGGAATTCCCCCCTCCACTTT.